The rows below give T cell receptor beta chains drawn from one sample of a study of cytotoxic CD8 clonotypes in ibrutinib-treated CLL. Data came from immunoSEQ multiplex PCR; TCRdb stores just in-frame clones and leaves some out. Counted here are fewer than 30,000 clones, around 75% occurring once; the ten biggest clones make up 25% to 30%. Specimen: PBMCs, collected after 24 months of ibrutinib treatment. The receptors come from a human donor with chronic lymphocytic leukemia. CDR3s include the opening cysteine and the closing phenylalanine or tryptophan. The D gene is left open where the match is weak. Expanded clones are given a class, and other clones once, few, many or no size at all.

V gene	D gene	clone size	J gene	CDR3 DNA	CDR3 protein
TRBV19	NA	NA	TRBJ1-3	TGTGCCAGTACCCGTACTAGTAACTCTGGAAACACCATATATTTT	CASTRTSNSGNTIYF
TRBV9	TRBD2	NA	TRBJ2-5	TGTGCCAGCAGCGTAGGAGGCGGGGGGGCCCAAGAGACCCAGTACTTC	CASSVGGGGAQETQYF
TRBV5-4	TRBD1	few	TRBJ1-1	TGTGCCAGCAGCTTCGACAGGGACACTGAAGCTTTCTTT	CASSFDRDTEAFF
TRBV7-9	TRBD1	NA	TRBJ1-3	TGTGCCAGCAGCCTCCATGGACAGGGCCCTGTCGGGAGGACCATATATTTT	CASSLHGQGPVGRTIYF
TRBV7-2	TRBD1	NA	TRBJ1-2	TGTGCCAGCAGCTTAGAGGGACAGGTTTTCTATGGCTACACCTTC	CASSLEGQVFYGYTF
TRBV18	NA	many	TRBJ2-7	TGTGCCAGCTCGCCGGGAGTCGGGGGTTACGAGCAGTACTTC	CASSPGVGGYEQYF
TRBV5-1	TRBD1	NA	TRBJ1-2	TGCGCCAGCAGCCCCGGGACAGGCTTCTATGGCTACACCTTC	CASSPGTGFYGYTF
TRBV12-5	NA	NA	TRBJ1-3	TGTGCTAGTGGTTTGGGCGGGGGCTCTGGAAACACCATATATTTT	CASGLGGGSGNTIYF
TRBV18	TRBD1	NA	TRBJ2-5	TGTGCCAGCTCACCAATACAGGGGTTGACGGAGACCCAGTACTTC	CASSPIQGLTETQYF
TRBV15	NA	NA	TRBJ1-4	TGTGCCACCAGCAGAGTACGGCAGGGGAATGAAAAACTGTTTTTT	CATSRVRQGNEKLFF
TRBV20-1	NA	medium-sized	TRBJ1-2	TGCAGTGCCGCGGGGCAGGGAGTACGTACCTTC	CSAAGQGVRTF
TRBV9	NA	NA	TRBJ2-3	TGTGCCAGCAGCGTAGGCAGAACCACAGATACGCAGTATTTT	CASSVGRTTDTQYF
TRBV19	TRBD1	NA	TRBJ1-1	TGTGCCAGTAGTATCCGGACAGGGCACGCTTTCTTT	CASSIRTGHAFF
TRBV27	TRBD2	few	TRBJ2-1	TGTGCCAGCAGTCTAGGTGCCAGCGGGGATTCCTACAATGAGCAGTTCTTC	CASSLGASGDSYNEQFF
TRBV5-1	TRBD1	NA	TRBJ2-1	TGCGCCAGCAGCCCCGGAGACAGGGCGAACAATGAGCAGTTCTTC	CASSPGDRANNEQFF
TRBV19	TRBD2	NA	TRBJ2-3	TGTGCCAGTAGTAGCAGGACTAGCGGAAACACAGATACGCAGTATTTT	CASSSRTSGNTDTQYF
TRBV19	NA	NA	TRBJ1-2	TGTGCCAGTAGTAGCAGGGATAGGAGCTACACCTTC	CASSSRDRSYTF
TRBV19	TRBD1	medium-sized	TRBJ1-3	TGTGCCAGTAGCAGGAACAGGGGTTCAGGAAACACCATATATTTT	CASSRNRGSGNTIYF
TRBV5-6	TRBD1	NA	TRBJ2-5	TGTGCCAGCAGCTTGTCCGGACAGGGTGTAGTAGAGACCCAGTACTTC	CASSLSGQGVVETQYF
TRBV19	TRBD1	NA	TRBJ2-2	TGTGCCAGTAGTCCAAGGACAGGCTACACCGGGGAGCTGTTTTTT	CASSPRTGYTGELFF
TRBV18	NA	NA	TRBJ1-1	TGTGCCAGCTCACCACCGGGACAACCGAACACTGAAGCTTTCTTT	CASSPPGQPNTEAFF
TRBV11-2	NA	once	TRBJ2-1	TGTGCCAGCAGCTTAGTCAGGGTATACAATGAGCAGTTCTTC	CASSLVRVYNEQFF
TRBV7-7	NA	medium-sized	TRBJ2-2	TGTGCCAGTCAACCTACAGGGCCCAGCACCGGGGAGCTGTTTTTT	CASQPTGPSTGELFF
TRBV15	TRBD1	NA	TRBJ1-5	TGTGCCACCAGCAGAAGAATACAACAGGGGGGTGGCAATCAGCCCCAGCATTTT	CATSRRIQQGGGNQPQHF
TRBV10-3	NA	many	TRBJ2-2	TGTGCCATCAGAATTTCAACCGTAGGGATGGCGGCCGGGGAGCTGTTTTTT	CAIRISTVGMAAGELFF
TRBV7-9	TRBD2	NA	TRBJ2-7	TGTGCCAGCAGTCCCACGGGACTAGAGCACGAGCAGTACTTC	CASSPTGLEHEQYF
TRBV6-1	TRBD1	few	TRBJ2-7	TGTGCCAGCGCCACCAACAGGGGGGAGTACGAGCAGTACTTC	CASATNRGEYEQYF
TRBV5-1	NA	few	TRBJ2-7	TGCGCCAGCAGCTTGTTCGGGTACGAGCAGTACTTC	CASSLFGYEQYF
TRBV5-6	NA	NA	TRBJ2-2	TGTGCCAGCAGCTTGATGATCGGGGAGCTGTTTTTT	CASSLMIGELFF
TRBV30	NA	NA	TRBJ2-1	TGTGCCTGGATCCCCGGGCCTGGTGTCTACAATGAGCAGTTCTTC	CAWIPGPGVYNEQFF
TRBV27	TRBD1	NA	TRBJ1-6	TGTGCCAGCAGTACAGGACAGGGAGCTAATTCACCCCTCCACTTT	CASSTGQGANSPLHF
TRBV30	NA	NA	TRBJ1-2	TGTGCCTGGAGTGTTACCGAGCGCAGGCATGGCTACACCTTC	CAWSVTERRHGYTF
TRBV29-1	TRBD1	NA	TRBJ1-2	TGCAGCGTTGGAACAGGGGGAGGGCACTATGGCTACACCTTC	CSVGTGGGHYGYTF
TRBV7-6	NA	few	TRBJ1-1	TGTGCCAGCAGCTTAGAACCTCTCGGTGAAGCTTTCTTT	CASSLEPLGEAFF
TRBV19	NA	NA	TRBJ1-5	TGTGCCAGTAGTATCCAGGTCAGCAATCAGCCCCAGCATTTT	CASSIQVSNQPQHF
TRBV7-9	NA	once	TRBJ1-1	TGTGCCAGCAGCTTCCCCCTGGGGGTTGGGCGGGCTTTCTTT	CASSFPLGVGRAFF
TRBV5-5	NA	NA	TRBJ2-7	TGTGCCAGCAGCTTGGGACTCGTTTTGTACGAGCAGTACTTC	CASSLGLVLYEQYF
TRBV19	NA	NA	TRBJ2-3	TGTGCCAGTAGTATCCTAGTCTTGGGCACAGATACGCAGTATTTT	CASSILVLGTDTQYF